Below are 14 T cell receptor beta chains sequenced from a single sample in a study of shared clonotypes between healthy human individuals. Measured with immunoSEQ multiplex PCR; TCRdb has only the in-frame clones, and not every one. This sample has around 1.9 million clones, with approximately 94% found just once. As defined, naive CD8 cells were CD45RO-negative and positively selected for CCR7, with terminally differentiated effector memory CD45RA+ cells excluded. Source material: naive CD8+ T cells from PBMCs. The receptors shown here come from a young man in good health. Some clones in this sample may be carry-over from other donors' samples.

This rearrangement joins TRBV7-8 to TRBJ2-3; 7 bases agree with TRBD1. J gave up 0 bases and V 6 bases, and 9 bases lay outside the gene matches. The CDR3 loop spans 16 amino acids. Germline values: CDR1 SGHVS, CDR2 FQNEAQ. The CDR3 loop reads CASSSGTVPSTDTQYF. The DNA for the CDR3 is TGTGCCAGCAGTTCCGGGACAGTCCCTAGCACAGATACGCAGTATTTT.

The chain has TRBV5-3 and TRBJ1-4, with 8 bases identical to TRBD1. TRBV5-3 is an open reading frame, and its role is uncertain. The CDR3 length is 14 residues. After removal of 1 base from V and 6 bases from J, the junction contained 2 bases not matched to a gene. The CDR3 loop is CARSLTGGDEKLFF. In nucleotides, the CDR3 is TGTGCCAGAAGCTTGACAGGGGGGGATGAAAAACTGTTTTTT.

The V and J genes are TRBV5-6 and TRBJ2-2; the D is unclear. V was pared by 4 bases and J by 0 bases, with 10 bases between. The CDR3 length is 15 residues. CDR1 is SGHDT and CDR2 is YYEEEE in the germline V gene. CDR3 residues: CASSPDITNTGELFF. In DNA form, the CDR3 reads TGTGCCAGCAGCCCCGACATCACGAACACCGGGGAGCTGTTTTTT.

Notes on this clone: It is likely a read error, because the conserved phenylalanine at the end of the CDR3 is missing. No DNA is shown, since the ends of the CDR3 on it are uncertain; the CDR3 is the one TCRdb lists. The chain employs TRBV2 and TRBJ2-3; the table calls TRBD2, which could not be checked here. Germline CDR1 and CDR2: SNHLY and FYNNEI. From its first to its last residue, the CDR3 has 12 amino acids. CDR3 in amino acids: CASSEALQYEGG.

The gene calls are TRBV5-1 and TRBJ2-2; 7 bases fit TRBD1. The V gene's germline CDR1 is SGHRS and CDR2 YFSETQ. Trimming at V came to 5 bases and at J to 0 bases, leaving 13 bases not matched to a gene. The CDR3 has 18 residues. CDR3 protein: CASRVLAGDSANTGELFF. Here the CDR3 DNA reads TGCGCCAGCAGAGTCCTAGCCGGGGACAGCGCGAACACCGGGGAGCTGTTTTTT.

The chain is built from TRBV7-8 and TRBJ1-1; D remains ambiguous. Looked up from germline, CDR1 is SGHVS and CDR2 is FQNEAQ. The length of the CDR3 is 15 residues. V was trimmed by 3 bases and J by 4 bases, leaving 15 bases between them. CDR3 sequence reads: CASSLVGEIGTEAFF. CDR3 DNA sequence: TGTGCCAGCAGCTTGGTCGGGGAGATCGGCACTGAAGCTTTCTTT.

The rearrangement joins TRBV6-4 to TRBJ2-2, with 10 bases that match TRBD2. There are 16 residues in the CDR3. CDR1 is MRHNA and CDR2 is SNTAGT in the germline V gene. J gave up 4 bases and V 6 bases, and 8 bases lay outside the gene matches. The CDR3 loop is CASRNSSGSGTGELFF. The CDR3 DNA sequence: TGTGCCAGCAGAAATTCTAGCGGGAGTGGCACCGGGGAGCTGTTTTTT.

The V gene is TRBV19, the J gene TRBJ1-1; D ambiguous. This CDR3 contains 15 residues. The germline CDR1 and CDR2 sequences are LNHDA and SQIVND (reference sequence). V lost 0 bases to trimming and J lost 3 bases, with 11 bases between them. In DNA form, the CDR3 reads TGTGCCAGTAGTATAGATCCGGGTGGCTACACTGAAGCTTTCTTT. Encoded protein: CASSIDPGGYTEAFF.

J is TRBJ2-7 and V is TRBV27; D not certain. Deletions cut 0 bases from V and 2 bases from J, with 8 bases between. The germline V gene encodes CDR1 MNHEY and CDR2 SMNVEV (reference sequence). The CDR3 loop spans 14 amino acids. The DNA for the CDR3 is TGTGCCAGCAGTTTATCGGCGGCTACCTACGAGCAGTACTTC. Translating it yields CASSLSAATYEQYF.

The chain joins TRBV28 to TRBJ2-6, with D tentatively TRBD1 (6 bases). The CDR3 contains 19 residues. Looked up from germline, CDR1 is MDHEN and CDR2 is SYDVKM. Trimming stripped 2 bases from V and 1 base from J, with 18 bases between. CDR3 residues: CASSLGSGDPVSGANVLTF. CDR3 sequence (DNA): TGTGCCAGCAGTTTAGGTTCAGGGGATCCGGTATCTGGGGCCAACGTCCTGACTTTC.

The chain combines TRBV21-1 with TRBJ1-2. TRBV21-1 corresponds to a pseudogene. The CDR3 runs 15 residues. DNA for the CDR3: TGTGCCAGCAGCAAGTTCCCGGCCGCTAAGGTGGGCTACACCTTC. Amino acid sequence: CASSKFPAAKVGYTF.

The chain employs TRBV11-2 and TRBJ1-1, with TRBD1 as a possible D gene (5 bases). The CDR3 length is 15 residues. The germline V gene encodes CDR1 SGHAT and CDR2 FQNNGV. V was shortened by 3 bases and J by 5 bases, with 16 bases between the two germline ends. The CDR3 DNA reads as TGTGCCAGCAGCTTGGGTTCGCCAGGGAAGACTGAAGCTTTCTTT. Translating it yields CASSLGSPGKTEAFF.

The CDR3 nucleotides are TGCGCCAGCAGCCAGATCGGCCGCACAGATACGCAGTATTTT. This codes for CASSQIGRTDTQYF. The chain links TRBV4-1 to TRBJ2-3, with D hard to call. The CDR3 has 14 residues. The V end lost 3 bases, the J end lost 1 base, and 8 bases lay between the germline ends. From germline, CDR1 is MGHRA and CDR2 YSYEKL.

This clone was picked up a small number of times. The chain employs TRBV28 and TRBJ2-7; 11 bases are a match to TRBD1. The CDR3 runs 14 residues. The germline V gene has CDR1 MDHEN and CDR2 SYDVKM. V lost 7 bases and J lost 3; bases outside the gene matches: 5. The CDR3 nucleotides read TGTGCCAGCACCCCGGGACAGGGGGTCTACGAGCAGTACTTC. Amino acid sequence: CASTPGQGVYEQYF.